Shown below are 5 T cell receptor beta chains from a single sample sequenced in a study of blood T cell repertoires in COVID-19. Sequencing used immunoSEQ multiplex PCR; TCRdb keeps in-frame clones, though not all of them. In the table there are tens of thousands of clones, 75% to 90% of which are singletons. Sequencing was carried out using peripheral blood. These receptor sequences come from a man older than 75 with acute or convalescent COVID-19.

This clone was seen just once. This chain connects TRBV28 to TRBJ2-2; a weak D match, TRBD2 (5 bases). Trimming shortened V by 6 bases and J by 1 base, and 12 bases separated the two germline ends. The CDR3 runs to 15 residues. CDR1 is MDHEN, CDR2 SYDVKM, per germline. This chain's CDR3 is CASSPPSGNTGELFF. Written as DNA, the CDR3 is TGTGCCAGCAGCCCACCCAGCGGGAACACCGGGGAGCTGTTTTTT.

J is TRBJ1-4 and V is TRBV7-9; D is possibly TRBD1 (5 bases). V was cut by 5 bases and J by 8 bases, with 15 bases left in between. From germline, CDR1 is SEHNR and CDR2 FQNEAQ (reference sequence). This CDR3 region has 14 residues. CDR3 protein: CASSQKTTGEKLFF. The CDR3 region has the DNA TGTGCCAGCAGCCAAAAAACAACAGGCGAAAAACTGTTTTTT.

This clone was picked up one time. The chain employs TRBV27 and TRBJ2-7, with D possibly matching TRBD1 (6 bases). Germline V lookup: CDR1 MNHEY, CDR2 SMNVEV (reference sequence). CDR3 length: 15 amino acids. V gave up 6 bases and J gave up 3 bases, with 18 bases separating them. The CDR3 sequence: CASRRQWQGIYEQYF. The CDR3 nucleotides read TGTGCCAGCAGGCGACAGTGGCAGGGGATCTACGAGCAGTACTTC.

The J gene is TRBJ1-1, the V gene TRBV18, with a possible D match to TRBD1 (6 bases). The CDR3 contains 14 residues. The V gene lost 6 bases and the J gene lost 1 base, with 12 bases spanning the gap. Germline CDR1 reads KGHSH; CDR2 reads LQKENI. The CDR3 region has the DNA TGTGCCAGCTCCTTAGGGACAAGGAACACTGAAGCTTTCTTT. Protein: CASSLGTRNTEAFF.

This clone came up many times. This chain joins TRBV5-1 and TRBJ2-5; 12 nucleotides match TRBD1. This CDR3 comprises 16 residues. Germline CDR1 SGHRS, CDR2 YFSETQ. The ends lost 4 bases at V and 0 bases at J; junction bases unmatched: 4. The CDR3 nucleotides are TGCGCCAGCAGCCCAGGGACAGGGGGCTACCAAGAGACCCAGTACTTC. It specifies CASSPGTGGYQETQYF.